The rows below give T cell receptor beta chains drawn from one sample of a study of shared clonotypes between healthy human individuals. TCRdb's copy holds only in-frame clones and misses some; the assay was immunoSEQ multiplex PCR. This sample has some 2,400,000 clones, with almost 96% found just once. The material sequenced was naive CD4+ T cells sorted from blood. These receptors came from a man between 18 and 29 years old in good health. Both conserved end residues are part of each CDR3. D genes are given only for firm matches. The size entry is marked missing in some rows and otherwise reads once, few, many or a size class.

d_call	j_call	v_call	clone_size	cdr3_nt	cdr3_aa
NA	TRBJ2-1	TRBV9	once	TGTGCCAGCAGCGCCCGGGGAAATGAGCAGTTCTTC	CASSARGNEQFF
NA	TRBJ1-1	TRBV4-3	NA	TGCGCCAGCAGCCAAGCGTACAAACATGCCGAAGCTTTCTTT	CASSQAYKHAEAFF
TRBD1	TRBJ2-1	TRBV10-3	NA	TGTGCCATCAGGGACAGGGTCAGCTCCTACAATGAGCAGTTCTTC	CAIRDRVSSYNEQFF
NA	TRBJ2-7	TRBV6-5	NA	TGTGCCAGCAGTTACTCCGAGCGCTACGAGCAGTACTTC	CASSYSERYEQYF
NA	TRBJ2-7	TRBV29-1	NA	TGCAGCGTTGAGACTGCTTACGAGCAGTACTTC	CSVETAYEQYF
TRBD1	TRBJ1-6	TRBV5-1	once	TGCGCCAGCAGCCTGCGGACAGGGGTGGATTCACCCCTCCACTTT	CASSLRTGVDSPLHF
TRBD1	TRBJ2-7	TRBV5-5	NA	TGTGCCAGCAGCATACGACAGGGGGTAGAGCAGTACTTC	CASSIRQGVEQYF
NA	TRBJ1-6	TRBV5-4	once	TGTGCCAGCAGCTTGGGGCGCCGGGGATCACCCCTCCACTTT	CASSLGRRGSPLHF
TRBD2	TRBJ2-7	TRBV4-1	NA	TGCGCCAGCAGCCTCTATTATGGGGGGGGTGAGTCCTACGAGCAGTACTTC	CASSLYYGGGESYEQYF
NA	TRBJ1-5	TRBV28	NA	TGTGCCAGCAGACTCTACGGGGGGGAAGTGAGCAATCAGCCCCAGCATTTT	CASRLYGGEVSNQPQHF
NA	TRBJ1-2	TRBV10-3	NA	TGTGCCATCAACAACCCCCCGGGTAACTATGGCTACACCTTC	CAINNPPGNYGYTF
NA	TRBJ2-7	TRBV19	NA	TGTGCCAGTAGTATAGAAGCAGGTTTAAGAGAGCAGTACTTC	CASSIEAGLREQYF
NA	TRBJ2-3	TRBV29-1	once	TGCACCATCGGGCGTAGCACAGATACGCAGTATTTT	CTIGRSTDTQYF
NA	TRBJ1-4	TRBV18	NA	TGTGCCAGCTCACTAAGCGCGACTAATGAAAAACTGTTTTTT	CASSLSATNEKLFF
NA	TRBJ2-5	TRBV7-2	NA	TGTGCCAGCAGCTCACCCCTCCGGGAGACCCAGTACTTC	CASSSPLRETQYF
NA	TRBJ1-5	TRBV28	NA	TGTGCCAGCAGCCCCGTGGGGAAGCCCCAGCATTTT	CASSPVGKPQHF
TRBD2	TRBJ2-7	TRBV6-5	NA	TGTGCCAGCAGTTATGGCGGGAGGACCTACGAGCAGTACTTC	CASSYGGRTYEQYF
NA	TRBJ2-1	TRBV27	NA	NA	CASSRDRGLSNEQFFGKFF
NA	TRBJ2-1	TRBV4-3	NA	TGCGCCAGCAGCCAAGTCTTCCCCACGGGAGTGGGGGTCAATGAGCAGTTCTTC	CASSQVFPTGVGVNEQFF
NA	TRBJ2-7	TRBV2	NA	TGTGCCAGCAGTTTGACAATCTACGAGCAGTACTTC	CASSLTIYEQYF
TRBD1	TRBJ2-3	TRBV18	NA	TGTGCCAGCTCACCACTGACAGGGGGTAAAACAGATACGCAGTATTTT	CASSPLTGGKTDTQYF
TRBD1	TRBJ1-6	TRBV7-2	NA	TGTGCCAGCAGCCCCCGGACAGGGGCGGAATCACCCCTCCACTTT	CASSPRTGAESPLHF
NA	TRBJ2-7	TRBV7-8	NA	TGTGCCAGCAGCCCCTGGACAGACTCCTACGAGCAGTACTTC	CASSPWTDSYEQYF
NA	TRBJ2-7	TRBV6-5	NA	TGTGCCAGCAGTCGGGGACCCCCGAGCGTCTACGAGCAGTACTTC	CASSRGPPSVYEQYF
NA	TRBJ2-2	TRBV11-2	NA	TGTGCCAGCAGCTTAGCTGGAGGGGCGCGAACCGGGGAGCTGTTTTTT	CASSLAGGARTGELFF
NA	TRBJ2-3	TRBV5-1	NA	TGCGCCAGCAGCTTGGCCGGTTTGATGGATACGCAGTATTTT	CASSLAGLMDTQYF
TRBD2	TRBJ2-4	TRBV5-4	NA	TGTGCCAGCAGCTTGGATGCTAGCGGGATAGCCAAAAACATTCAGTACTTC	CASSLDASGIAKNIQYF
NA	TRBJ1-2	TRBV14	NA	TGTGCCAGCAGCCAACAAGGCGGCTCTACCCTGCGACTCTTC	CASSQQGGSTLRLF
NA	TRBJ1-1	TRBV20-1	NA	TGCAGTGCTAGTTCTCGCCAAGAAGCTTTCTTT	CSASSRQEAFF
NA	TRBJ2-3	TRBV11-2	NA	TGTGCCAGCAGCTCAGGGGGGAACGCAGATACGCAGTATTTT	CASSSGGNADTQYF
TRBD1	TRBJ2-5	TRBV9	NA	TGTGCCAGCAGCGACCAGATACGACAGGGCCAAGAGACCCAGTACTTC	CASSDQIRQGQETQYF
NA	TRBJ2-7	TRBV5-6	NA	TGTGCCAGCAGCGCGGGGGACAGGTACTACGAGCAGTACTTC	CASSAGDRYYEQYF
TRBD2	TRBJ2-3	TRBV18	NA	TGTGCCAGCTCACTGCTAGCGGGAGGGTCAGATACGCAGTATTTT	CASSLLAGGSDTQYF
NA	TRBJ2-3	TRBV19	few	TGTGCCAGTACCCTCTGGTTCGGGACAGATACGCAGTATTTT	CASTLWFGTDTQYF
TRBD1	TRBJ1-1	TRBV28	NA	TGTGCCAGCCCCGACAGGGTGGGCACTGAAGCTTTCTTT	CASPDRVGTEAFF
NA	TRBJ1-1	TRBV6-1	NA	TGTGCCAGCACCCCCATGCAAACTGAAGCTTTCTTT	CASTPMQTEAFF
NA	TRBJ2-3	TRBV7-2	NA	TGTGCCAGCAGCCCTGAGCCAGCAGATACGCAGTATTTT	CASSPEPADTQYF
TRBD1	TRBJ2-7	TRBV19	NA	TGTGCCAGTAGGCCAACAGGGGGCACGTACGAGCAGTACTTC	CASRPTGGTYEQYF
NA	TRBJ2-5	TRBV30	NA	TGTGCCTGGAGTCCTCCGCAAGAGACCCAGTACTTC	CAWSPPQETQYF
NA	TRBJ1-1	TRBV6-1	NA	TGTGCCAGCAGAAGATTTGGGACCGAGAACACTGAAGCTTTCTTT	CASRRFGTENTEAFF
NA	TRBJ2-2	TRBV11-1	NA	TGTGCCAGCAGCCAGGAGGTTGGAACCGGGGAGCTGTTTTTT	CASSQEVGTGELFF
TRBD2	TRBJ2-1	TRBV5-1	NA	TGCGCCAGCAGTATTAGACTAGCGGGAGAGGCGGCCCTCGATGAGCAGTTCTTC	CASSIRLAGEAALDEQFF
NA	TRBJ1-1	TRBV2	NA	TGTGCCAGCAGTTTGGACTACAGGGCGAACACTGAAGCTTTCTTT	CASSLDYRANTEAFF
TRBD1	TRBJ2-5	TRBV6-1	NA	TGTGCCAGCAGTGGGGACAGGGGGTTCCCTAGAGGAGAGACCCAGTACTTC	CASSGDRGFPRGETQYF
NA	TRBJ2-7	TRBV10-3	NA	TGTGCCATCGCAACGGGGAGCGGGTACGAGCAGTACTTC	CAIATGSGYEQYF
TRBD1	TRBJ1-2	TRBV27	NA	TGTGCCAGCAGTCCGGGACAGAGCTATGGCTACACCTTC	CASSPGQSYGYTF
TRBD1	TRBJ2-7	TRBV6-5	NA	TGTGCCAGCAGGAAGCGACAGGGGGTTTACGAGCAGTACTTC	CASRKRQGVYEQYF
NA	TRBJ2-1	TRBV7-2	NA	TGTGCCAGCAGCCCCCGACAGGGCGGGACTTACAATGAGCAGTTCTTC	CASSPRQGGTYNEQFF
NA	TRBJ1-5	TRBV7-2	NA	TGTGCCAGCAGCTTATACCGGGGCCAGCCCCAGCATTTT	CASSLYRGQPQHF
NA	TRBJ2-3	TRBV18	NA	TGTGCCAGCTCGGGGGAGAGTACGCAGTATTTT	CASSGESTQYF
NA	TRBJ1-4	TRBV2	NA	TGTGCCAGCATTTTACAGGGAGCTCCAAATGAAAAACTGTTTTTT	CASILQGAPNEKLFF